This T cell receptor (beta chain) is drawn from a study of T-cell memory formation after mild COVID-19. The wider study: Largely, the TCR clusters proved donor specific. Whole-study findings and limits: A second wave expanding day 15 to 37 was CD4+-biased; contracting clones were balanced.

The CDR3 spans 12 residues. Trimming stripped 10 bases from V and 6 bases from J, with 12 bases between. Germline V gives CDR1 KGHDR, CDR2 SFDVKD. This clonotype appeared a few times. Its antigen is currently unknown. Constant-segment-primed 5'RACE gave TCR alpha and TCR beta cDNA libraries with sample barcodes and UMIs. TCRdb reanalysed the 5' RACE reads using MiXCR and keeps one entry per CDR3 protein. The sample lists under 550,000 distinct CDR3 sequences, 18% occurring once. The specimen was PBMCs or a T cell subset sorted from them (not recorded which). This receptor was identified in an adult woman who had mild COVID-19 (a few samples of this study predate the infection). Cell type and time point are not known. The chain has TRBV24-1 and TRBJ2-1; a weak D match, TRBD1 (5 bases). The CDR3 protein is CATSRQGNEQFF. The CDR3 DNA reads as TGTGCCACGAGTCGTCAGGGCAATGAGCAGTTCTTC.